A selection of T cell receptor beta chains follows, all from one sample in a study of T cell clones after liver transplantation. Data came from immunoSEQ multiplex PCR; TCRdb stores just in-frame clones and leaves some out. This table holds over 50,000 clones, around 85% found once. Here the sequenced sample was CD4+ T cells from blood, taken before liver transplant. The receptors were sampled from a human donor who received a liver transplant. Both conserved end residues are part of each CDR3. The D gene is left open where the match is weak. For some rows the clone size is stated as once, few or many, or as a class when expanded; others skip it.

clone size | D gene | J gene | V gene | CDR3 DNA | CDR3 protein
NA | TRBD1 | TRBJ1-2 | TRBV19 | TGTGCCAGTGAAGTGACAGGGACCTATGGCTACACCTTC | CASEVTGTYGYTF
NA | NA | TRBJ1-6 | TRBV4-2 | TGTGCCAGCAGCCAAGCTAGTTCCGGGGAGGGCAATTCACCCCTCCACTTT | CASSQASSGEGNSPLHF
few | NA | TRBJ1-6 | TRBV5-6 | TGTGCCAGCAGCCGACTCTCGGTCGAGGATTCACCCCTCCACTTT | CASSRLSVEDSPLHF
NA | NA | TRBJ2-2 | TRBV7-3 | TGTGCCAGCAGCCCAAGGGTCGGGGAGCTGTTTTTT | CASSPRVGELFF
NA | NA | TRBJ2-7 | TRBV5-1 | TGCGCCAGCAGCTTGGAGGCTAAAAAGAAGCAGTACTTC | CASSLEAKKKQYF
NA | NA | TRBJ2-2 | TRBV4-3 | TGCGCCAGCAGCCAAGGTCAGGGTAGTACCGGGGAGCTGTTTTTT | CASSQGQGSTGELFF
NA | TRBD1 | TRBJ1-4 | TRBV5-1 | TGCGCCAGCAGCGCTGGGACAGGTGGGGAAAAACTGTTTTTT | CASSAGTGGEKLFF
NA | NA | TRBJ1-1 | TRBV6-6 | TGTGCCAGCACCGTGATGGGGTGGGGGAACACTGAAGCTTTCTTT | CASTVMGWGNTEAFF
NA | NA | TRBJ2-5 | TRBV7-8 | TGTGCCAGCAGGATTACCGGGACTCACCAAGAGACCCAGTACTTC | CASRITGTHQETQYF
NA | TRBD1 | TRBJ2-3 | TRBV11-1 | TGTGCCAGCAGCCCGACCGGGACAGGGGGTACAACAGATACGCAGTATTTT | CASSPTGTGGTTDTQYF
NA | NA | TRBJ1-5 | TRBV19 | TGTGCCAGTATTGGCGGTTCACATCAGCCCCAGCATTTT | CASIGGSHQPQHF
NA | NA | TRBJ1-3 | TRBV13 | TGTGCCAGCAGCTCCAGGGTCTCCGGAAACACCATATATTTT | CASSSRVSGNTIYF
NA | NA | TRBJ1-2 | TRBV27 | TGTGCCAGCAGTTTAAACAGGGCCTATGGCTACACCTTC | CASSLNRAYGYTF
NA | TRBD1 | TRBJ2-5 | TRBV11-1 | TGTGCCAGCAGCCTAAACAGGGGCAGGGAGACCCAGTACTTC | CASSLNRGRETQYF
NA | NA | TRBJ2-2 | TRBV19 | TGTGCCAGTACTACTAACCCCGGACAGAACACCGGGGAGCTGTTTTTT | CASTTNPGQNTGELFF
NA | TRBD2 | TRBJ2-7 | TRBV5-5 | TGTGCCAGCAGCTCTCATGATACTAGCGGCGCCTACGAGCAGTACTTC | CASSSHDTSGAYEQYF
NA | NA | TRBJ1-2 | TRBV7-2 | TGTGCCAGCAGCTTGGGGTACATTAACTATGGCTACACCTTC | CASSLGYINYGYTF
NA | TRBD2 | TRBJ2-1 | TRBV4-1 | TGCGCCAGCAGCCATAGCGGGGGGGGATACAATGAGCAGTTCTTC | CASSHSGGGYNEQFF
NA | NA | TRBJ1-4 | TRBV19 | TGTGCCAGTAGCGTACAGGGCTCGAACGAAAAACTGTTTTTT | CASSVQGSNEKLFF
NA | TRBD2 | TRBJ2-1 | TRBV10-3 | TGTGCCATCAGTGGGGCGGGAGGGCCCAATGAGCAGTTCTTC | CAISGAGGPNEQFF
NA | NA | TRBJ2-3 | TRBV7-6 | TGTGCCAGCAGCTCCCCCGGGACTCCCGTACAGTATTTT | CASSSPGTPVQYF
NA | NA | TRBJ1-4 | TRBV12-5 | TGTGCTAGTGCGGCAGTTAATGAAAAACTGTTTTTT | CASAAVNEKLFF
NA | NA | TRBJ1-4 | TRBV15 | TGTGCCACCAGCAGCTTCTCTGGTGGGGGGGCTGAAAAACTGTTTTTT | CATSSFSGGGAEKLFF
once | NA | TRBJ1-1 | TRBV7-3 | TGTGCCAGCAGCTTAGGGAGTGCCACTGAAGCTTTCTTT | CASSLGSATEAFF
NA | TRBD2 | TRBJ2-2 | TRBV7-2 | TGTGCCAGCAGCACTGAACTAGCGCCTACCGGGGAGCTGTTTTTT | CASSTELAPTGELFF